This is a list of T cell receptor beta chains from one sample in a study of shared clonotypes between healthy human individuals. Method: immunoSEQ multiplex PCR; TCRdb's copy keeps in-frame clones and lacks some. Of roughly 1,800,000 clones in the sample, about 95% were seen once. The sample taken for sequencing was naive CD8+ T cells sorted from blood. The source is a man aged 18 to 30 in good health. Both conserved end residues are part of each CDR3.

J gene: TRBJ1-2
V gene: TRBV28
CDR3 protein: CASSLLHPDRYGYTF

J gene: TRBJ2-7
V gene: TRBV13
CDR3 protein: CASSTGTSGVGRQYF

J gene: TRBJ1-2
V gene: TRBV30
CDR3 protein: CAWTPPDVNYGYTF

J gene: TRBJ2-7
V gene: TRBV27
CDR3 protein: CASSLQGQGLEQYF

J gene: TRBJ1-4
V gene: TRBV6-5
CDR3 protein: CASSPDRDSSEKLFF

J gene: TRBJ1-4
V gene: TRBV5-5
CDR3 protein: CASSAGAEKLFF

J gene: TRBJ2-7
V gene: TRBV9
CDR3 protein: CASSVGDETYEQYF

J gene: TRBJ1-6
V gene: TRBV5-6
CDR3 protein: CASSFTGGNSPLHF

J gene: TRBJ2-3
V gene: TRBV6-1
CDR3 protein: CASSAGGPWADTQYF

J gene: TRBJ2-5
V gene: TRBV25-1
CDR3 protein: CASSEWQETQYF

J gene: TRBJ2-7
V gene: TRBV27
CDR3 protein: CASSPNPYYYEQYF

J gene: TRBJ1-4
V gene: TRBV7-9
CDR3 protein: CASSLPGAGRFGGKLFF

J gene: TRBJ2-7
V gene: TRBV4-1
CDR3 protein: CASSLGPAYEQYF

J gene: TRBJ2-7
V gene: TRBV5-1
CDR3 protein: CASSLDRSEQYF

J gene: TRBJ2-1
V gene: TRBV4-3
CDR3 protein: CASSQDPAGTSNEQFF

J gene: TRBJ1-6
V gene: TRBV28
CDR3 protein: CASNPRDSYNSPLHF

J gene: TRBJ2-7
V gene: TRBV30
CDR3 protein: CAYSRGTGAFNEQYF

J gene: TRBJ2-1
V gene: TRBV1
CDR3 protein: CTSSQRGRAGVDEQFF

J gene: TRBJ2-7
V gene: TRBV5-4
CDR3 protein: CASSHSSYEQYF

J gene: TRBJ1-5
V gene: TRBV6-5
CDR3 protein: CASSPGGGQPQHF

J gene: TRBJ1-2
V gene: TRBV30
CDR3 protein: CAWLGLPPLTHGYTF

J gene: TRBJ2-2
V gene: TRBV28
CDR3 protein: CASSHWERANTGELFF

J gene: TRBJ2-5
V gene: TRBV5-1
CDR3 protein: CASSFRGRGAQETQYF

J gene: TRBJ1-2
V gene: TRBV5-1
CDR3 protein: CASSLYAGFDYGYTF

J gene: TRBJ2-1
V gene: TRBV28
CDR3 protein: CASSLGSGPTENEQFF

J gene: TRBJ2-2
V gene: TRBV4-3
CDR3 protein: CASSQGSSGGELFF

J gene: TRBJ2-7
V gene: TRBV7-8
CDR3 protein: CASSPLDGFYEQYF

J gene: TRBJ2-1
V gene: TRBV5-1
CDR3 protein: CASSIAGGPYNEQFF

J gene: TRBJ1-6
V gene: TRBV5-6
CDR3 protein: CASSLASSNSPLHF

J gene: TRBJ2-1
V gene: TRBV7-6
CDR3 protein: CASSPPDYNEQFF

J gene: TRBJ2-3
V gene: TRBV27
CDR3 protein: CASSTLGTRSTDTQYF

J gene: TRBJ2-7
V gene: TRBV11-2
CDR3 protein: CASSSPGRGYEQYF

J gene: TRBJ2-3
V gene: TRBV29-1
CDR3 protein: CSVEDLRGGASDTQYF

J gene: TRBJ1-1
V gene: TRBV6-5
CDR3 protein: CASSLTGENTEAFF

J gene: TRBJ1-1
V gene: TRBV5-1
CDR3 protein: CASSHDRVEAFF